The source of this T cell receptor (beta chain) is a study of CD8+ T cells in alopecia areata. Study context: Treated patients took oral tofacitinib at 5 to 10 mg twice daily.

This clone was counted a few times. Antigen: not known. Treatment: oral pan-JAK inhibitor, 5-10 mg twice daily. CD4+ and CD8+ T cells were sorted from PBMCs stained for CD3, CD4 and CD8. cDNA prepared by RNA extraction and subsequent reverse transcription served as the template for sequencing. TCRdb's copy holds only in-frame clones and misses some; the assay was immunoSEQ multiplex PCR. This sample has fewer than 200,000 clones, with 60% found just once. Study-wide findings and caveats: Because one nonresponder was included, the link of baseline CD8+ expansion to response is considered uncertain.

In germline, CDR1 is SQVTM, CDR2 ANQGSEA. V lost 7 bases, J lost 5 bases, and 15 bases lay in between. The CDR3 is made up of 13 amino acids. The receptor was isolated from a human donor with alopecia areata. The chain joins TRBV29-1 to TRBJ2-4, with D uncertain. The material sequenced was CD4+ T cells sorted from blood, taken at week 24, from a patient treated with tofacitinib. The CDR3 bases are TGCAGCGCTCTAGGTAGCCCCCAAAACATTCAGTACTTC. As protein: CSALGSPQNIQYF.